The rows below give T cell receptor beta chains drawn from one sample of a study of PD-1 blockade in classical Hodgkin lymphoma. The repertoire was sequenced with immunoSEQ multiplex PCR; TCRdb's copy has only in-frame clones and lacks some. The repertoire holds some 39,000 clones, with roughly 86% as singletons. The specimen was peripheral blood mononuclear cells (PBMCs), collected at baseline. The receptors derive from a human donor with classical Hodgkin lymphoma. CDR3s include the opening cysteine and the closing phenylalanine or tryptophan. D genes are given only for firm matches. Only some rows state a clone size, as once, few, many or a class for expanded clones.

TRBV28	-	TRBJ2-1	TRBD1	TGTGCCAGTACCGAACAGGGGGCAGGAAGCAATGAGCAGTTCTTC	CASTEQGAGSNEQFF
TRBV19	-	TRBJ1-2	-	TGTGCCAGTAGTACCAACACAGCCCTCGGTGGCTACACCTTC	CASSTNTALGGYTF
TRBV4-1	once	TRBJ1-4	TRBD1	TGCGCCAGCAGCCAGGGACAGGGGGCGCAGACAACTAATGAAAAACTGTTTTTT	CASSQGQGAQTTNEKLFF
TRBV21-1	-	TRBJ2-1	-	TGTGCCAGCATCCAAATGGGGCCCCGAGAATACAATGAGCAGTTCTTC	CASIQMGPREYNEQFF
TRBV6-6	-	TRBJ1-1	TRBD1	TGTGCCAGCAGTTACCGGGACAGGGGAGCGGACACTGAAGCTTTCTTT	CASSYRDRGADTEAFF
TRBV4-1	-	TRBJ2-5	-	TGCGCCAGCAGCCAGCAAGAGACCCAGTACTTC	CASSQQETQYF
TRBV29-1	once	TRBJ1-5	TRBD1	TGCAGCGTTACCAATGGACAGGGTAGCAATCAGCCCCAGCATTTT	CSVTNGQGSNQPQHF
TRBV2	-	TRBJ2-2	TRBD2	TGTGCCAGCAGTGAAGGGGGCCTAGCGGGGAACACCGGGGAGCTGTTTTTT	CASSEGGLAGNTGELFF
TRBV11-2	few	TRBJ2-7	-	TGTGCCAGCAGCTTTTCCCACAGCTACGAGCAGTACTTC	CASSFSHSYEQYF
TRBV28	-	TRBJ2-5	-	TGTGCCAGCAGCCTAATAGCCAGAGAGACCCAGTACTTC	CASSLIARETQYF
TRBV5-5	once	TRBJ2-7	TRBD1	TGTGCCAGCAGCCCCAGGACAGGGCTTGGGCGCGAGCAGTACTTC	CASSPRTGLGREQYF
TRBV15	once	TRBJ2-1	-	TGTGCCACCAGCCCGGGCAATGAGCAGTTCTTC	CATSPGNEQFF
TRBV6-1	-	TRBJ1-5	-	TGTGCCAGCAGTGAGGGGCCCCTGATCGGTCAGCCCCAGCATTTT	CASSEGPLIGQPQHF
TRBV28	-	TRBJ1-2	-	TGTGCCAGCAGTTCCACAGGGACGGGTGGCTACACCTTC	CASSSTGTGGYTF
TRBV2	-	TRBJ2-3	-	TGTGCCAGCAGTTTCCTCCCACCACAGTCTAGCACAGATACGCAGTATTTT	CASSFLPPQSSTDTQYF
TRBV9	medium-sized	TRBJ2-5	-	TGTGCCAGCCCCGGCTGGGGACAAGAGACCCAGTACTTC	CASPGWGQETQYF
TRBV10-1	-	TRBJ2-7	-	TGCGCCAGCAGCCGGGACACTACCGTCCACGAGCAGTACTTC	CASSRDTTVHEQYF
TRBV19	large	TRBJ2-3	TRBD1	TGTGCCAGTAGTATAGGGGACAGGGCCACAGATACGCAGTATTTT	CASSIGDRATDTQYF
TRBV5-6	-	TRBJ1-2	-	TGTGCCAGCAGCCTAATGACAGGTGGCTACACCTTC	CASSLMTGGYTF
TRBV5-4	few	TRBJ2-7	-	TGTGCCAGCAGCTTCCGAGGGGGGCACGAGCAGTACTTC	CASSFRGGHEQYF
TRBV6-4	-	TRBJ2-1	-	TGTGCCAGCAGTGGATCCGGGGAAAATGAGCAGTTCTTC	CASSGSGENEQFF
TRBV6-4	-	TRBJ2-1	-	TGTGCCAGCAAAAGGGCTAGCGAGTACAATGAGCAGTTCTTC	CASKRASEYNEQFF
TRBV19	few	TRBJ1-5	-	TGTGCCAGTAGACCGGCAGGGGGCAATCAGCCCCAGCATTTT	CASRPAGGNQPQHF
TRBV11-2	-	TRBJ2-1	-	TGTGCCAGCAGCTTCACCGCCCCTGCCACTGAGCAGTTCTTC	CASSFTAPATEQFF
TRBV15	-	TRBJ1-5	TRBD1	TGTGCCACCAGCAGAGGATCGGACAGGGGGGAATTAGGCCGGAGCAATCAGCCCCAGCATTTT	CATSRGSDRGELGRSNQPQHF
TRBV29-1	-	TRBJ2-6	-	TGCAGCGTAGAGGTGGCTGGGGCCAACGTCCTGACTTTC	CSVEVAGANVLTF
TRBV5-1	-	TRBJ2-1	TRBD1	TGCGCCAGCAGCTTAGGGACAGGGATTTCCAATGAGCAGTTCTTC	CASSLGTGISNEQFF
TRBV19	-	TRBJ1-2	-	TGTGCCAGTACCTCCCCACCGGGGCGGTATGGCTACACCTTC	CASTSPPGRYGYTF
TRBV6-1	-	TRBJ1-4	-	TGTGCCAGCAGCAAACAGCCAACTAATGAAAAACTGTTTTTT	CASSKQPTNEKLFF
TRBV5-1	-	TRBJ1-2	-	TGCGCCAGCAGCTCGCAGCGGGCAGGACCTAGTGATGGCTACACCTTC	CASSSQRAGPSDGYTF
TRBV28	-	TRBJ1-2	-	TGTGCCAGCAGTTTAGGGCAGGGAGTTTACTATGGCTACACCTTC	CASSLGQGVYYGYTF
TRBV27	-	TRBJ1-1	-	TGTGCCAGCAGTTTTACAGGGAACACTGAAGCTTTCTTT	CASSFTGNTEAFF
TRBV27	-	TRBJ2-2	-	TGTGCCAGCAGTTTAGTCTTAAGCGAATCCACCGGGGAGCTGTTTTTT	CASSLVLSESTGELFF
TRBV5-8	-	TRBJ1-5	-	TGTGCCAGCAGCTTTCGCAGAAATCAGCCCCAGCATTTT	CASSFRRNQPQHF
TRBV5-1	-	TRBJ2-4	-	TGCGCCAGCAGCCTCCGGGGGTTAGAAAACATTCAGTACTTC	CASSLRGLENIQYF
TRBV5-1	once	TRBJ2-3	-	TGCGCCAGCAACTTGGGGGAATCGCGCACAGATACGCAGTATTTT	CASNLGESRTDTQYF
TRBV10-3	-	TRBJ2-3	TRBD2	TGTGCCACCGCGCCTAGCGGACCGAACACAGATACGCAGTATTTT	CATAPSGPNTDTQYF
TRBV28	-	TRBJ2-1	TRBD1	TGTGCCAGCAGCCTCACACTTCGGACAGGGATAAACAATGAGCAGTTCTTC	CASSLTLRTGINNEQFF
TRBV11-2	-	TRBJ2-5	TRBD2	TGTGCCAGCAGCTTAAGCGGGAGTGGAGGAGAGACCCAGTACTTC	CASSLSGSGGETQYF
TRBV14	-	TRBJ2-3	TRBD1	TGTGCCAGCAGCGATCGACAGGGAAACCAGGTAAGTGCAGATACGCAGTATTTT	CASSDRQGNQVSADTQYF